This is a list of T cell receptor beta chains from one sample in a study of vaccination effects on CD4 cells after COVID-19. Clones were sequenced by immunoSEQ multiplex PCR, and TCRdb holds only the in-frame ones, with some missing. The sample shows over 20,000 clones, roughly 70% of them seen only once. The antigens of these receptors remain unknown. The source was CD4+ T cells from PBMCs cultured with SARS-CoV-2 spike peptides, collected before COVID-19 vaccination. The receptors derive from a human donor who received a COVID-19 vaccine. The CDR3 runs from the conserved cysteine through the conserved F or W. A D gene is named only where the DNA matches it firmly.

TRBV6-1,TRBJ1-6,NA,CASSDEQRGNSPLHF
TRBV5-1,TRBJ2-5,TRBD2,CASSGGPGGGEEETQYF
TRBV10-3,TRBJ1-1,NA,CAISESQGRKNTEAFF
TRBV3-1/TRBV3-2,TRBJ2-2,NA,CASSQARGTGELFF
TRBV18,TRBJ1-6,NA,CASSPAQNSPLHF
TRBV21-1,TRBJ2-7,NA,CASNLVILSYEQYF
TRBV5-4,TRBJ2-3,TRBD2,CASSLGTSGIDTQYF
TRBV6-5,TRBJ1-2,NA,CASSSRAGGDYGYTF
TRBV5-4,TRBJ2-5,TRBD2,CASSPGLAGGPEETQYF
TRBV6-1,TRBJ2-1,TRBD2,CASSEMRGGYNEQFF
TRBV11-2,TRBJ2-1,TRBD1,CASSLVIGGVHNEQFF
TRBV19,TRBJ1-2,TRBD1,CASSIRQGDGYTF
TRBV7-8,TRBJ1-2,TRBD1,CASSATGPRGYTF
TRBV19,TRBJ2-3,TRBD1,CASSVRQGPTDTQYF
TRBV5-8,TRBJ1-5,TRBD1,CASSPWTGGNQPQHF
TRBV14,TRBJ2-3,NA,CASSQDHWSTDTQYF
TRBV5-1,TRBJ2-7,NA,CASSLSYTEIYEQYF
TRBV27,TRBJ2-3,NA,CASSHNTGDTQYF
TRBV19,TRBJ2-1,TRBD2,CASSPPSGVYNEQFF
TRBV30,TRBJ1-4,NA,CAWSVGGALEKLFF
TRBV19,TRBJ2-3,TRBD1,CASRPSGTGGVQSTDTQYF
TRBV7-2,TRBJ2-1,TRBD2,CASSRTRGAYNEQFF
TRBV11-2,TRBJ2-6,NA,CASSHHRTVSGANVLTF
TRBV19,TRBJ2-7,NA,CASPSTREISYEQYF
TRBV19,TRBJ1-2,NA,CASRTRNYGYTF
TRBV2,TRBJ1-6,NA,CASSEPVGNSPLHF
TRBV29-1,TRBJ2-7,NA,CSVEGNGNTGGRHF
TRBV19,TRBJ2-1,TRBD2,CASSRPRPTSTSGGVSSYNEQFF
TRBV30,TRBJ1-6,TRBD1,CAWTRDRGISLHF
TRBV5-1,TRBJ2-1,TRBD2,CASSSFGTSGTSYNEQFF
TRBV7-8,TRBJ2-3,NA,CASSLERRRSTDTQYF
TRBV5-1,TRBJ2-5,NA,CASSFEGGKETQYF
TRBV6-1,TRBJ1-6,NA,CASSERGAYNSPLHF
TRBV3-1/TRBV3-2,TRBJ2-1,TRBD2,CASSSKAGGPYNEQFF
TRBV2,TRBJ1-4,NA,CASSEGALRRLGEKLFF
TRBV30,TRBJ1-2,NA,CATDEQGTNYGYTF
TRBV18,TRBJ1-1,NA,CASSPLQENTEAFF
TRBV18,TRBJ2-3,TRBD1,CASSRDSSTDTQYF
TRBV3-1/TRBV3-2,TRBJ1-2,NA,CASSQYKVNYGYTF
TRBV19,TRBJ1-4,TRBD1,CASTWTGGHEKLFF
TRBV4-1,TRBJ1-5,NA,CASSRLGNQPQHF
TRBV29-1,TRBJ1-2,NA,CSVVGRGRSYGYTF
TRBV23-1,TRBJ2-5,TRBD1,CASSQVVGDRGDFWETQYF
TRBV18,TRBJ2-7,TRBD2,CASSIAGGAYEQYF
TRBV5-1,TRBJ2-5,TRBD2,CASSLVERTSGETQYF
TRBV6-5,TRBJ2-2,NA,CASRVPGNTGELFF
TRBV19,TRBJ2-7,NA,CASSNSASYEQYF
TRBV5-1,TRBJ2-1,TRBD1,CASSLTGGMTYEQFF
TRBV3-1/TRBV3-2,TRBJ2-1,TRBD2,CASSQETMLAGNNEQFF
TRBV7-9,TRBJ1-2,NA,CASSLASGASNYGYTF
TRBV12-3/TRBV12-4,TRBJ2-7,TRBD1,CASRGDSPYEQYF
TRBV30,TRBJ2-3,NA,CAWSTAGGTDTQYF
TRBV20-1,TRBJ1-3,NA,CSASKEGPGNTIYF
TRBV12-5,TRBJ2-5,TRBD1,CASGLGNRGIQETQYF
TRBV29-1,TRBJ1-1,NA,CSAWGGENTEAFF
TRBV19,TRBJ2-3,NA,CASNPARTDTQYF
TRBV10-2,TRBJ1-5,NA,CASSDGFRQPQHF
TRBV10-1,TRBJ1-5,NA,CAETLGINQPQHF
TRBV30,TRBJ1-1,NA,CAWKVGVRMNTEAFF
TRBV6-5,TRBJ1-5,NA,CASSQTGHSNQPQHF